The 3 T cell receptor beta chains given below trace back to one sample, sequenced in a study of blood T cells in healthy people across ages. It was with a sample-barcoded 5' primer and a J-beta primer mix that a second PCR of roughly 7 to 11 cycles was run. TCRdb reprocessed the 5' RACE reads with MiXCR, giving one entry per CDR3 protein. The table shows 660,000 or so distinct CDR3 sequences, with around three fifths occurring only once. Material: blood. The receptors shown here come from a man aged 60 to 75 in good health.

In this sample, this clonotype turned up a few times. J is TRBJ2-7 and V is TRBV6-6, with 7 nucleotides matching TRBD2. J lost 3 bases, V lost 2 bases, and 4 bases had no gene match. This CDR3 contains 14 residues. CDR1 MNHNY and CDR2 SVGAGI come from the germline V gene (reference sequence). The CDR3 sequence is CASSYVGGNYEQYF. CDR3 nucleotides: TGTGCCAGCAGTTACGTGGGGGGGAACTACGAGCAGTACTTC.

This chain links TRBV11-2 with TRBJ1-5; 7 positions match TRBD1. Unmatched junction bases numbered 4, after V lost 3 bases and J lost 5 bases. Germline lookup yields CDR1 SGHAT and CDR2 FQNNGV. The length of the CDR3 is 14 residues. CDR3 loop: CASSLDRSDQPQHF. CDR3 DNA: TGTGCCAGCAGCTTGGACAGGTCCGATCAGCCCCAGCATTTT. Based on the CDR3 plus reference TRBV11-2 and TRBJ1-5, the full variable domain is EAGVAQSPRYKIIEKRQSVAFWCNPISGHATLYWYQQILGQGPKLLIQFQNNGVVDDSQLPKDRFSAERLKGVDSTLKIQPAKLEDSAVYLCASSLDRSDQPQHFGDGTRLSIL.

The V call is TRBV5-1, the J call TRBJ2-3; D is perhaps TRBD1 (6 bases). Per the germline V gene, CDR1 is SGHRS and CDR2 is YFSETQ. V lost 8 bases, J lost 2 bases, and 15 bases lay in between. The CDR3 runs to 14 residues. The CDR3 sequence is CASHRGQNTDTQYF. In DNA, the CDR3 is TGCGCCAGTCACCGGGGACAAAACACAGATACGCAGTATTTT.